The TCR beta chain described here comes from a study of blood T cell repertoires in COVID-19. At the level of the study: In each case, the material was cDNA or gDNA derived from T cells, B-cell-depleted T cells, or PBMCs.

This table comes from immunoSEQ multiplex PCR, and its TCRdb copy is limited to in-frame clones, with some not included. The sample consists of around 250,000 clones, approximately 82% of them appearing once. The CDR3 runs to 15 residues. Germline V lookup: CDR1 LGHNA, CDR2 YSLEER. Trimming pared 0 bases from V and 1 base from J, leaving 10 bases between. This clone appeared a single time. The clonotype comes from a woman aged 80 or over with acute or convalescent COVID-19. The sequenced sample was peripheral blood. This chain connects TRBV4-3 to TRBJ2-7; D is unresolved. This chain's CDR3 is CASSQEATGSYEQYF. Here the CDR3 DNA reads TGCGCCAGCAGCCAAGAGGCGACTGGGTCCTACGAGCAGTACTTC.